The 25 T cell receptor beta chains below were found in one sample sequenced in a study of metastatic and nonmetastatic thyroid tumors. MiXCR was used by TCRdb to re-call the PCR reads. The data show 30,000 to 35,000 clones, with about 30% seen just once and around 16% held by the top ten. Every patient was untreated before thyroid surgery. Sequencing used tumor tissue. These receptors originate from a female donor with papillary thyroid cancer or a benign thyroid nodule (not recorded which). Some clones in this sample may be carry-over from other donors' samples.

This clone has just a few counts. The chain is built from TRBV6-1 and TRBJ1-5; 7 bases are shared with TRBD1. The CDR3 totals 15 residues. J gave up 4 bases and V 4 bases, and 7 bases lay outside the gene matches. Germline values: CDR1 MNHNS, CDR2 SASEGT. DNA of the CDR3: TGTGCCAGCAGTGGGTGGACAGGAATTAATCAGCCCCAGCATTTT. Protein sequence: CASSGWTGINQPQHF.

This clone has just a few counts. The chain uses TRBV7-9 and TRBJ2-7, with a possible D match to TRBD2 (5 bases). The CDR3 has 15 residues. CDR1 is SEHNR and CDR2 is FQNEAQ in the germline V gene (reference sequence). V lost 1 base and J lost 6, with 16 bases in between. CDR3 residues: CASSLDGVGNGEQYF. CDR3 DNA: TGTGCCAGCAGCTTAGACGGGGTAGGAAACGGCGAGCAGTACTTC.

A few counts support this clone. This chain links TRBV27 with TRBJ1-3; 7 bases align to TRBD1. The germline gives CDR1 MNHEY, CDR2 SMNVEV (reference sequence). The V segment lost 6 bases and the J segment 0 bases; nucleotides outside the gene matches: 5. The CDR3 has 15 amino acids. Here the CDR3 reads CASRQGQYSGNTIYF. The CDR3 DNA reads TGTGCCAGCAGGCAGGGACAGTACTCTGGAAACACCATATATTTT.

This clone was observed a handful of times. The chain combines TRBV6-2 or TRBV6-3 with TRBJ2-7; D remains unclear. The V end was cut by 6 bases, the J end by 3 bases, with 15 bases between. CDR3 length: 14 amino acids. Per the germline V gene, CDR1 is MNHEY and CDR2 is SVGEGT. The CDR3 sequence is CASSYPPFVYEQYF. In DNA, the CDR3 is TGTGCCAGCAGCTACCCGCCATTTGTCTACGAGCAGTACTTC.

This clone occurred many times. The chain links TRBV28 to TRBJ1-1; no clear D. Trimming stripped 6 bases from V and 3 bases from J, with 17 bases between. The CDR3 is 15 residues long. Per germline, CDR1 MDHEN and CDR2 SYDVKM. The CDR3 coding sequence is TGTGCCAGCAGCTCCCCCGGCGGTAGGGACACTGAAGCTTTCTTT. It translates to CASSSPGGRDTEAFF.

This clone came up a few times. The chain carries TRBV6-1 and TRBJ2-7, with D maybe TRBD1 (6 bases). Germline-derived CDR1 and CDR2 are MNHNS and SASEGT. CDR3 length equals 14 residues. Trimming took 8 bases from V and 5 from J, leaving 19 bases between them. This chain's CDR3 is CASALGTPSDEQYF. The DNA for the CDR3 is TGTGCCAGCGCCTTGGGGACACCCAGCGACGAGCAGTACTTC.

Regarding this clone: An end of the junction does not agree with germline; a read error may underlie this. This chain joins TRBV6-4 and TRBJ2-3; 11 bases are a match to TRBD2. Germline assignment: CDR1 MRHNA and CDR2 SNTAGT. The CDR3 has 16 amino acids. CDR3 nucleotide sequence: TGTGCCAGCAGTGACACTAGCGGGAGTGGGGGAGATACACAGTATTTT. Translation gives CASSDTSGSGGDTQYF.

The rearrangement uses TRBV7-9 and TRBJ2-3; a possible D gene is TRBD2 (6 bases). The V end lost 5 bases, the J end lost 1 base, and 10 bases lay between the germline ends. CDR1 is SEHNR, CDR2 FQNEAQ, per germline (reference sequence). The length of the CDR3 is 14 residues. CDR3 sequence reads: CASSPKRGTDTQYF. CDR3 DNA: TGTGCCAGCAGCCCGAAGCGGGGCACAGATACGCAGTATTTT.

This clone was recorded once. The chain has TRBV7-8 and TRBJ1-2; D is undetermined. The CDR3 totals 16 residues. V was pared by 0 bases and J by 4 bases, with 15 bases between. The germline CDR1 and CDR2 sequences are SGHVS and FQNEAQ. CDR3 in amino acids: CASSLARVGRSYGYTF. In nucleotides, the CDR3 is TGTGCCAGCAGCTTAGCGAGAGTGGGCAGATCCTATGGCTACACCTTC.

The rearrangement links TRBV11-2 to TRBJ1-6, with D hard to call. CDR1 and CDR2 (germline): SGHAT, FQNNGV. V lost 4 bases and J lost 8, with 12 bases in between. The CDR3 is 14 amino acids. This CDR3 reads CASSSGLGYSPLHF. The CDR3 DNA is TGTGCCAGCAGCTCTGGATTGGGGTATTCACCCCTCCACTTT.

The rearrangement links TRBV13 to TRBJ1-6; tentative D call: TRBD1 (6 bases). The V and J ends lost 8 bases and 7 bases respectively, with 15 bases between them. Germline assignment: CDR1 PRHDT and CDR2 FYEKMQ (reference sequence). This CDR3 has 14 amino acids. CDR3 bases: TGTGCCAGCCGAGGGGGATCGGGAAATTCACCCCTCCACTTT. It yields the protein CASRGGSGNSPLHF.

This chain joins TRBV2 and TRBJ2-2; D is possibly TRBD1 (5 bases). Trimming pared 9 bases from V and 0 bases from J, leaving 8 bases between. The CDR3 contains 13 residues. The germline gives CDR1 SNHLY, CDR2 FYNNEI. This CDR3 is CARAGSNTGELFF. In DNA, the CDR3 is TGTGCCAGGGCAGGGTCGAACACCGGGGAGCTGTTTTTT.

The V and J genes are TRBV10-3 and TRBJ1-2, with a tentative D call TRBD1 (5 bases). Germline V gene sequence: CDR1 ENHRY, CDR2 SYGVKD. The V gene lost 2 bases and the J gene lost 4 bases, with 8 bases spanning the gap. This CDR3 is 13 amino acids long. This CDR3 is CAISEDRSYGYTF. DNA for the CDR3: TGTGCCATCAGTGAGGACAGAAGCTATGGCTACACCTTC.

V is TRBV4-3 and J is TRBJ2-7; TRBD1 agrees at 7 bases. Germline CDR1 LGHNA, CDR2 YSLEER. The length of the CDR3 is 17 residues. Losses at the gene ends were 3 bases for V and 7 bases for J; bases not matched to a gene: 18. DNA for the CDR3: TGCGCCAGCAGCCAGGGCCCTGGGACAGAAACCTTCCAAGAGCAGTACTTC. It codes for CASSQGPGTETFQEQYF.

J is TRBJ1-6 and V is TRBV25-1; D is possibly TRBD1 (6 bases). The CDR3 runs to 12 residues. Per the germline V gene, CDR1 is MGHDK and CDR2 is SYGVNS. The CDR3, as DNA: TGTTCCGGTGGGGGGCGGTTTTCACCCCTCCACTTT. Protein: CSGGGRFSPLHF.

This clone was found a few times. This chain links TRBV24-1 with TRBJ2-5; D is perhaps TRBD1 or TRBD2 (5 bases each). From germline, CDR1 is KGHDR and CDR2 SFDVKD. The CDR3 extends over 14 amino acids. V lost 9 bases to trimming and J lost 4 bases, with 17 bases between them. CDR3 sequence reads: CATDLETGAETQYF. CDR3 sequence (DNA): TGTGCCACCGATCTAGAGACCGGGGCAGAGACCCAGTACTTC.

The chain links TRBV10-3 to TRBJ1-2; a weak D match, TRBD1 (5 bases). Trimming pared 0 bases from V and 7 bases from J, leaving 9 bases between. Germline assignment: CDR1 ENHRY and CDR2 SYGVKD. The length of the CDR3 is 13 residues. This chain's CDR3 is CAISESRGAGYTF. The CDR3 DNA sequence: TGTGCCATCAGTGAGTCAAGGGGAGCTGGCTACACCTTC.

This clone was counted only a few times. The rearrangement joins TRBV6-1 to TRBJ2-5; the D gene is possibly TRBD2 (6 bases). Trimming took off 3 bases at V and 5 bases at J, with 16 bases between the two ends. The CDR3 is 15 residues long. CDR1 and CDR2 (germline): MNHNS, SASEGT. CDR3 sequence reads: CASSDRRLRGETQYF. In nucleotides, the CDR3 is TGTGCCAGCAGTGACCGACGTCTACGGGGGGAGACCCAGTACTTC.

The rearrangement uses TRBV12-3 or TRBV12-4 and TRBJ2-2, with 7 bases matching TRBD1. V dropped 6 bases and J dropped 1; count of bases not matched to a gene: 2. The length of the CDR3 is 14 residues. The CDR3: CASSRDRNTGELFF. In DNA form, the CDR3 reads TGTGCCAGCAGCCGGGACAGGAACACCGGGGAGCTGTTTTTT.

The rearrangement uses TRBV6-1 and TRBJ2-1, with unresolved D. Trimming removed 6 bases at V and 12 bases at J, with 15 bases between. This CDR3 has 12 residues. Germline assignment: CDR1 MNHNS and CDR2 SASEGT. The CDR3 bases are TGTGCCAGCAGGGATAATGCAGATTTGCAGTTCTTC. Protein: CASRDNADLQFF.

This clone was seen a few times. CDR3 region: CATSDLLTGELFF. For the CDR3, the DNA is TGTGCCACCAGTGATTTGCTAACCGGGGAGCTGTTTTTT. The genes are TRBV24-1 and TRBJ2-2; unclear D gene. The CDR3 sequence is 13 residues long. The V gene's germline CDR1 is KGHDR and CDR2 SFDVKD. The V end was cut by 0 bases, the J end by 5 bases, with 3 bases between.

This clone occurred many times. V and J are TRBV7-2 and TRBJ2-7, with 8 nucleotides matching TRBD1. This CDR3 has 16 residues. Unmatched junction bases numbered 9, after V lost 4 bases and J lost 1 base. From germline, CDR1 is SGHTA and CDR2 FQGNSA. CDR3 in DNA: TGTGCCAGCAGCTCTCAAAGTTGGACAGGGTCCTACGAGCAGTACTTC. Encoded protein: CASSSQSWTGSYEQYF.

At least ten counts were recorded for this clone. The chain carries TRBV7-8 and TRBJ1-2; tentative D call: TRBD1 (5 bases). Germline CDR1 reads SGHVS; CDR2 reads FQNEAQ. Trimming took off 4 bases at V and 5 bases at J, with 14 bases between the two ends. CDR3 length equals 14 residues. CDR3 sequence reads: CASSSEGLGYGYTF. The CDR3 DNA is TGTGCCAGCAGCTCTGAGGGGCTCGGGTATGGCTACACCTTC.

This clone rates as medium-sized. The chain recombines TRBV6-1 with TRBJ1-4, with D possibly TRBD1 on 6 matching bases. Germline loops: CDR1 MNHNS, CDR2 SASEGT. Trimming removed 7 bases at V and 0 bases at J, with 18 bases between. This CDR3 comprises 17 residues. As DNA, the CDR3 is TGTGCCAGCACAAACCGGGGGGGGGCCGCAACTAATGAAAAACTGTTTTTT. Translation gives CASTNRGGAATNEKLFF.

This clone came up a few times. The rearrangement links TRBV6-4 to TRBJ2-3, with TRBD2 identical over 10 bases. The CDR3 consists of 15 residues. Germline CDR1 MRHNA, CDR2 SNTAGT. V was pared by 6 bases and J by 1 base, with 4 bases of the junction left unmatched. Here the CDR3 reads CASSAGTSGTDTQYF. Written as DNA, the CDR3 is TGTGCCAGCAGCGCCGGGACTAGCGGCACAGATACGCAGTATTTT.